The 21 T cell receptor beta chains below all came from one sample that was sequenced in a study of shared clonotypes between healthy human individuals. Sequenced by immunoSEQ multiplex PCR; TCRdb stores in-frame clones only, minus some. The repertoire holds 740,000 or so clones, with approximately 73% as singletons. Sequenced sample: memory CD4+ T cells sorted from blood. Subset of the sample: CD45RA-negative fraction. These receptors all stem from a woman under 40 in good health.

V is TRBV11-2 and J is TRBJ2-7, with D tentatively TRBD2 (6 bases). V lost 2 bases to trimming and J lost 3 bases, with 20 bases between them. This CDR3 is built from 17 residues. Looked up from germline, CDR1 is SGHAT and CDR2 is FQNNGV. For the CDR3, the DNA is TGTGCCAGCAGCTTAATTCTTGGGGGAGGCGGAGACTACGAGCAGTACTTC. This translates into CASSLILGGGGDYEQYF.

The chain uses TRBV28 and TRBJ2-3; possibly TRBD1 for D (6 bases). The CDR3 is made up of 14 amino acids. The V end was cut by 3 bases, the J end by 3 bases, with 10 bases between. Germline loops: CDR1 MDHEN, CDR2 SYDVKM. CDR3 coding DNA: TGTGCCAGCAGTTTTTACACAGGGACAGATACGCAGTATTTT. Residues: CASSFYTGTDTQYF.

The J gene is TRBJ2-2, the V gene TRBV19, with D hard to call. The CDR3 has 11 amino acids. Germline CDR1 and CDR2: LNHDA and SQIVND (reference sequence). V lost 7 bases and J lost 4, with 4 bases in between. DNA for the CDR3: TGTGCCAGTACGGGCACCGGGGAGCTGTTTTTT. Residues: CASTGTGELFF.

V gene TRBV5-1 combines with J gene TRBJ2-5; 9 bases line up with TRBD2. In germline, CDR1 is SGHRS, CDR2 YFSETQ. Unmatched junction bases numbered 7, after V lost 3 bases and J lost 4 bases. The length of the CDR3 is 15 residues. CDR3 loop: CASSSSGIGGETQYF. CDR3 DNA sequence: TGCGCCAGCAGCTCTAGCGGGATTGGTGGAGAGACCCAGTACTTC.

The chain combines TRBV15 with TRBJ2-7, with TRBD2 as a possible D gene (6 bases). CDR3 size: 14 residues. Germline CDR1 LNHNV, CDR2 YYDKDF (reference sequence). With 3 bases removed from V and 7 bases from J, the gap between germline ends came to 16 bases. The DNA of the CDR3 is TGTGCCACCAGCAGGGGAGGCCTTGGGGGGGAGCAGTACTTC. This sequence encodes CATSRGGLGGEQYF. The complete variable domain, with remaining parts taken from reference TRBV15 and TRBJ2-7, reads DAMVIQNPRYQVTQFGKPVTLSCSQTLNHNVMYWYQQKSSQAPKLLFHYYDKDFNNEADTPDNFQSRRPNTSFCFLDIRSPGLGDTAMYLCATSRGGLGGEQYFGPGTRLTVT.

The rearrangement uses TRBV6-5 and TRBJ2-3; no reliable D call. The CDR3 contains 12 residues. V was pared by 7 bases and J by 5 bases, with 10 bases between. CDR1 and CDR2 from the germline V gene are MNHEY and SVGAGI. CDR3 nucleotides: TGTGCCAGCATCGAGGTAGGAGATACGCAGTATTTT. Protein product: CASIEVGDTQYF.

This sequence joins TRBV9 and TRBJ2-1, with TRBD2 identical over 8 bases. The CDR3 spans 15 residues. CDR1 and CDR2 from the germline V gene are SGDLS and YYNGEE. After removal of 4 bases from V and 9 bases from J, the junction contained 12 bases not matched to a gene. DNA of the CDR3: TGTGCCAGCAGCCCCTGGACTAGCTACGGGTCTGAGCAGTTCTTC. Translating it yields CASSPWTSYGSEQFF. Full variable domain (rest looked up from reference TRBV9 and TRBJ2-1): DSGVTQTPKHLITATGQRVTLRCSPRSGDLSVYWYQQSLDQGLQFLIQYYNGEERAKGNILERFSAQQFPDLHSELNLSSLELGDSALYFCASSPWTSYGSEQFFGPGTRLTVL.

This clone has a single count. The rearrangement links TRBV28 to TRBJ1-2; 10 nucleotides align to TRBD1. Germline CDR1 and CDR2: MDHEN and SYDVKM. The V gene end was trimmed by 3 bases and the J gene end by 8 bases; junction bases not matched to a gene: 9. The CDR3 runs to 15 residues. The CDR3 DNA reads as TGTGCCAGCAGTTTGGGGACAGGGGACTTTAAGGGCTACACCTTC. Amino acids: CASSLGTGDFKGYTF.

The chain joins TRBV28 to TRBJ2-1; maybe TRBD1 (6 bases). The V gene's germline CDR1 is MDHEN and CDR2 SYDVKM. V lost 3 bases to trimming and J lost 0 bases, with 9 bases between them. The CDR3 runs to 15 residues. CDR3 in DNA: TGTGCCAGCAGTTTTGGGGACATCTCCTACAATGAGCAGTTCTTC. Amino acids: CASSFGDISYNEQFF. The full variable domain, its missing parts supplied by reference TRBV28 and TRBJ2-1, is DVKVTQSSRYLVKRTGEKVFLECVQDMDHENMFWYRQDPGLGLRLIYFSYDVKMKEKGDIPEGYSVSREKKERFSLILESASTNQTSMYLCASSFGDISYNEQFFGPGTRLTVL.

The table lists this clone with a few counts. V and J are TRBV19 and TRBJ2-2; TRBD2 might be the D (6 bases). The CDR3 is 14 amino acids. CDR1 LNHDA and CDR2 SQIVND come from the germline V gene (reference sequence). V was cut by 10 bases and J by 4 bases, with 16 bases left in between. The CDR3 nucleotides read TGTGCCACATGCTTACACGGGGGCACCGGGGAGCTGTTTTTT. As protein: CATCLHGGTGELFF.

The chain combines TRBV5-5 with TRBJ2-7; 8 bases fit TRBD2. Germline V gene sequence: CDR1 SGHKS, CDR2 YYEKEE (reference sequence). The CDR3 totals 13 residues. With 7 bases clipped from V and 6 bases from J, the junction kept 9 bases outside the gene matches. The CDR3 region is CASGGGRQREQYF. CDR3 DNA sequence: TGTGCCAGCGGGGGCGGGAGGCAACGCGAGCAGTACTTC.

V usage is TRBV19 and J usage is TRBJ2-7; 14 bases are shared with TRBD2. The CDR3 is made up of 17 amino acids. After removal of 5 bases from V and 3 bases from J, the junction contained 9 bases not matched to a gene. Germline loops: CDR1 LNHDA, CDR2 SQIVND (reference sequence). The CDR3 nucleotides are TGTGCCAGTAGTCTATATGGACTAGCGGGAGGAAACTACGAGCAGTACTTC. Encoded protein: CASSLYGLAGGNYEQYF. Using reference TRBV19 and TRBJ2-7 for the parts outside the CDR3, the full variable domain is DGGITQSPKYLFRKEGQNVTLSCEQNLNHDAMYWYRQDPGQGLRLIYYSQIVNDFQKGDIAEGYSVSREKKESFPLTVTSAQKNPTAFYLCASSLYGLAGGNYEQYFGPGTRLTVT.

The V call is TRBV10-2, the J call TRBJ2-2; maybe TRBD2 (5 bases). Trimming removed 0 bases from V and 0 bases from J, with 11 bases in between. The germline CDR1 and CDR2 sequences are WSHSY and SAAADI. This CDR3 comprises 17 residues. The CDR3 DNA follows: TGCGCCAGCAGTGAGTCGCGCGGGTTCGCGAACACCGGGGAGCTGTTTTTT. Amino acids: CASSESRGFANTGELFF.

V and J are TRBV11-2 and TRBJ1-1; D is uncertain. Trimming stripped 8 bases from V and 3 bases from J, with 16 bases between. CDR1 SGHAT and CDR2 FQNNGV come from the germline V gene. CDR3 size: 14 residues. CDR3: CASSEWGGDTEAFF. DNA for the CDR3: TGTGCCAGCTCCGAGTGGGGAGGCGACACTGAAGCTTTCTTT.

This sequence joins TRBV20-1 and TRBJ2-1; D perhaps matches TRBD1 (6 bases). There are 11 residues in the CDR3. Germline CDR1 reads DFQATT; CDR2 reads SNEGSKA (reference sequence). V lost 6 bases, J lost 10 bases, and 13 bases lay in between. CDR3 sequence: CSAPGAGEQFF. For the CDR3, the DNA is TGCAGTGCCCCAGGGGCAGGGGAGCAGTTCTTC.

The V and J genes are TRBV15 and TRBJ1-5; TRBD1 matches 10 bases. The CDR3 sequence is 16 residues long. CDR1 and CDR2 from the germline V gene are LNHNV and YYDKDF (reference sequence). Unmatched junction bases numbered 10, after V lost 5 bases and J lost 6 bases. The CDR3 region has the DNA TGTGCCACCAGCGACAGGGGGCTGGGACGCGGTCAGCCCCAGCATTTT. Translated, it gives CATSDRGLGRGQPQHF.

This clone showed up just once. Other DNA sequences from this sample encode an identical CDR3 as well. The J gene is TRBJ2-3, the V gene TRBV10-2; TRBD2 aligns across 10 bases. CDR1 WSHSY and CDR2 SAAADI come from the germline V gene. The CDR3 has 14 amino acids. Trimming cost V 5 bases and J 3 bases; bases outside gene matches: 2. In DNA, the CDR3 is TGCGCCAGCAGTCGAGCGGGAGGGACAGATACGCAGTATTTT. Translation gives CASSRAGGTDTQYF.

The V gene is TRBV7-6, the J gene TRBJ2-2, with D maybe TRBD1 (5 bases). The germline V gene encodes CDR1 SGHVS and CDR2 FNYEAQ. The CDR3 runs to 14 residues. Trimming removed 5 bases from V and 3 bases from J, with 10 bases in between. Here the CDR3 reads CASSHPGYTGELFF. CDR3 DNA sequence: TGTGCCAGCAGCCATCCAGGGTACACCGGGGAGCTGTTTTTT.

This clone was found once. The J gene is TRBJ1-2, the V gene TRBV5-3; weak D call: TRBD1 (6 bases). TRBV5-3 is identified as an open reading frame with a role that is uncertain. The CDR3 contains 16 residues. V was shortened by 4 bases and J by 4 bases, with 20 bases between the two germline ends. CDR3 DNA sequence: TGTGCCAGAAGCATGTCCGGGACACAAAGGGTCTATGGCTACACCTTC. This sequence encodes CARSMSGTQRVYGYTF.

The chain is built from TRBV6-1 and TRBJ2-2, with D unresolved. CDR1 is MNHNS, CDR2 SASEGT, per germline. The CDR3 length is 14 residues. Trimming shortened V by 5 bases and J by 5 bases, and 12 bases separated the two germline ends. DNA of the CDR3: TGTGCCAGCAGTACCAGGACGGTGACCGGGGAGCTGTTTTTT. Its translation: CASSTRTVTGELFF.

The V and J genes are TRBV18 and TRBJ1-3, with a possible D match to TRBD1 (6 bases). The CDR3 loop spans 16 amino acids. Germline V gene sequence: CDR1 KGHSH, CDR2 LQKENI. V was pared by 1 base and J by 1 base, with 11 bases between. The CDR3 bases are TGTGCCAGCTCACCACAGGACAGCCGATCTGGAAACACCATATATTTT. Protein: CASSPQDSRSGNTIYF.